This T cell receptor beta chain was sequenced for a study of T-cell memory formation after mild COVID-19. TCRdb fed the 5' RACE reads into MiXCR, producing one record per CDR3 protein. The sample includes about 49,000 distinct CDR3 sequences, around 7% seen only once; the top ten take approximately 1.5%. Trimming shortened V by 4 bases and J by 4 bases, and 14 bases separated the two germline ends. Germline V gives CDR1 SGHRS, CDR2 YFSETQ. There are 14 residues in the CDR3. This clonotype is medium-sized in the sample. Its antigen is unidentified. Findings and caveats of the study: The study found contracting CD4+ clones mainly in CM and EM and contracting CD8+ clones in EMRA.

Sequencing input: PBMCs or a T cell subset sorted from them (not recorded which). This sequence joins TRBV5-1 and TRBJ2-5; no reliable D call. This receptor was obtained from a man younger than 30 who had mild COVID-19 (a few samples of this study predate the infection). Cell type and time point are not known. DNA for the CDR3: TGCGCCAGCAGCCGGGCCGCGGAAGCAGAGACCCAGTACTTC. Its protein product is CASSRAAEAETQYF.